These 12 T cell receptor beta chains came from one sample sequenced in a study of cytomegalovirus exposure and HLA in healthy donors. Generated by immunoSEQ multiplex PCR, the TCRdb table keeps only in-frame clones and is missing some. The sample shows about 73,000 clones, roughly 93% of them seen only once. Sequencing was performed on PBMCs. These receptors were taken from a woman between 18 and 29 years old in good health and CMV-seropositive.

The chain links TRBV4-1 to TRBJ1-6; 9 bases match TRBD1. This CDR3 spans 16 amino acids. Germline CDR1 and CDR2: MGHRA and YSYEKL. Unmatched junction bases numbered 4, after V lost 0 bases and J lost 7 bases. The CDR3 reads CASSQDRQGGNSPLHF. DNA of the CDR3: TGCGCCAGCAGCCAAGACCGACAGGGGGGGAATTCACCCCTCCACTTT.

J is TRBJ2-7 and V is TRBV5-5, with D possibly matching TRBD1 (6 bases). This CDR3 region has 15 residues. The germline V and J ends were trimmed by 1 base and 2 bases, with 13 bases remaining between them. Looked up from germline, CDR1 is SGHKS and CDR2 is YYEKEE (reference sequence). The CDR3 region is CASSLSGAIPYEQYF. The CDR3 DNA reads TGTGCCAGCAGCTTGTCAGGGGCGATTCCCTACGAGCAGTACTTC.

This chain connects TRBV2 to TRBJ1-2; no clear D gene. Trimming pared 6 bases from V and 0 bases from J, leaving 8 bases between. Germline CDR1 reads SNHLY; CDR2 reads FYNNEI. The CDR3 is made up of 13 amino acids. The CDR3 region is CASSRGPNYGYTF. Written as DNA, the CDR3 is TGTGCCAGCAGCCGGGGTCCTAACTATGGCTACACCTTC.

This CDR3 is CASNSGGRETQYF. The CDR3 nucleotides read TGTGCCAGTAATTCGGGGGGCCGGGAGACCCAGTACTTC. The chain uses TRBV19 and TRBJ2-5; TRBD2 is a possible D gene (7 bases). The ends were cut back, 7 bases at V and 5 bases at J, with 14 bases in the middle. The CDR3 loop spans 13 amino acids. In germline, CDR1 is LNHDA, CDR2 SQIVND (reference sequence).

This rearrangement joins TRBV28 to TRBJ1-3; no firm D call. CDR3 length equals 14 residues. Germline V gene lookup returns CDR1 MDHEN and CDR2 SYDVKM. Trimming removed 5 bases from V and 0 bases from J, with 8 bases in between. The DNA for the CDR3 is TGTGCCAGCAGTGTCACAGCCTCTGGAAACACCATATATTTT. It is translated as CASSVTASGNTIYF. The variable domain in full, completed from reference TRBV28 and TRBJ1-3, reads DVKVTQSSRYLVKRTGEKVFLECVQDMDHENMFWYRQDPGLGLRLIYFSYDVKMKEKGDIPEGYSVSREKKERFSLILESASTNQTSMYLCASSVTASGNTIYFGEGSWLTVV.

The V call is TRBV6-6, the J call TRBJ2-3, with 7 bases that match TRBD2. CDR1 is MNHNY, CDR2 SVGAGI, per germline (reference sequence). V shed 11 bases and J 5 bases; nucleotides not matched to a gene: 19. This CDR3 is 16 amino acids long. The CDR3 DNA reads as TGTGCCCCACCTGAGGGCTTTACTAGCGAAGGAGATACGCAGTATTTT. This encodes CAPPEGFTSEGDTQYF.

The chain is built from TRBV14 and TRBJ2-5, with a tentative D call TRBD1 (6 bases). The CDR3 totals 13 residues. Deletions cut 4 bases from V and 10 bases from J, with 16 bases between. Germline V gene lookup returns CDR1 SGHDN and CDR2 FVKESK. CDR3 protein: CASSPRDKHVQYF. The CDR3 region has the DNA TGTGCCAGCAGCCCCCGGGACAAGCATGTCCAGTACTTC.

V is TRBV20-1 and J is TRBJ2-5; D is perhaps TRBD1 (6 bases). Per the germline V gene, CDR1 is DFQATT and CDR2 is SNEGSKA (reference sequence). The CDR3 is made up of 11 amino acids. V lost 5 bases and J lost 2, with 6 bases in between. The CDR3 DNA sequence: TGCAGTGCTGGACAGCAAGAGACCCAGTACTTC. Protein sequence: CSAGQQETQYF.

Comments on this clone: The junction departs from the called germline gene at one end, perhaps through a read error. The V and J genes are TRBV7-7 and TRBJ1-6; D unclear. CDR1 is SSHAT, CDR2 FNYEAQ, per germline (reference sequence). This CDR3 is built from 13 residues. The DNA of the CDR3 is TGTGCTAGCAGCTATTCCGAGAATTCACCCCTCCACTTT. Translated: CASSYSENSPLHF.

This clone was counted a single time. The chain has TRBV5-1 and TRBJ1-3; D might be TRBD1 (6 bases). Trimming took off 5 bases at V and 3 bases at J, with 12 bases between the two ends. The CDR3 is made up of 14 amino acids. In germline, CDR1 is SGHRS, CDR2 YFSETQ. The CDR3 reads CASRPDRSGNTIYF. DNA of the CDR3: TGCGCCAGCAGACCAGACAGGAGTGGAAACACCATATATTTT.

This chain uses TRBV6-1 with TRBJ1-3; D is possibly TRBD1 (5 bases). Trimming took 8 bases from V and 4 from J, leaving 9 bases between them. Germline V gives CDR1 MNHNS, CDR2 SASEGT. This CDR3 is 12 amino acids long. Here the CDR3 DNA reads TGTGCCAGCGTGACAGACGGAAACACCATATATTTT. It yields the protein CASVTDGNTIYF.

This rearrangement joins TRBV11-2 to TRBJ1-1, with 7 positions matching TRBD1. The CDR3 covers 12 residues. Germline trimming cut 3 bases from V and 8 bases from J; bases unmatched to any gene: 3. The germline gives CDR1 SGHAT, CDR2 FQNNGV. The CDR3 bases are TGTGCCAGCAGCTTGGGGACAGTCGAAGCTTTCTTT. It encodes CASSLGTVEAFF.